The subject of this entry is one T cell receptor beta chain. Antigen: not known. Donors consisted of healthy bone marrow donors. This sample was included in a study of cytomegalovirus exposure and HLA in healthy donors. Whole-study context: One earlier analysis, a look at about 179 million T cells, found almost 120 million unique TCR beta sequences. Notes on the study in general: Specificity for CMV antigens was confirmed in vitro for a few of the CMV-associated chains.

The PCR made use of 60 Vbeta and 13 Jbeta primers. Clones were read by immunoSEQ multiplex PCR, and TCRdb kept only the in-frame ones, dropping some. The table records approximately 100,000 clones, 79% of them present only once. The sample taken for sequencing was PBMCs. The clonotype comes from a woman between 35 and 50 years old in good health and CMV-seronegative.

CDR3 in DNA: TGCGCCAGCAGCTTGGACAGAGACTACGAGCAGTACTTC. It yields the protein CASSLDRDYEQYF. V and J are TRBV5-1 and TRBJ2-7; D is unresolved. V was pared by 0 bases and J by 3 bases, with 7 bases between. There are 13 residues in the CDR3. Germline lookup yields CDR1 SGHRS and CDR2 YFSETQ.